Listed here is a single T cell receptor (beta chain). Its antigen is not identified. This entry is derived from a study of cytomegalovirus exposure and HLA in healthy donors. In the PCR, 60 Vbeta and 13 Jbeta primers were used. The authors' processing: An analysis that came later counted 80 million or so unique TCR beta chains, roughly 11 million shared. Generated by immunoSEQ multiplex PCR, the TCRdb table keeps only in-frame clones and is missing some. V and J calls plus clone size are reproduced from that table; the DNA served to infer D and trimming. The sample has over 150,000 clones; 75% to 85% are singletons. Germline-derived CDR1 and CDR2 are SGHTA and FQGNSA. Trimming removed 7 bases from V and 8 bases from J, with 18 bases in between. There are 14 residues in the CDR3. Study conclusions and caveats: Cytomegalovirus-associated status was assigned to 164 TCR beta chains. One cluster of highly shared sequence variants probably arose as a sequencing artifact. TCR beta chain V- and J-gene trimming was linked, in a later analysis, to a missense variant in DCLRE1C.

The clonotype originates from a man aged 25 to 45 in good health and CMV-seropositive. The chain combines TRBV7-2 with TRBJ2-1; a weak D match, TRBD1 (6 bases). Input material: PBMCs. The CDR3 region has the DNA TGTGCCAGCATCGGACAGCCCGGGTTTCATGAGCAGTTCTTC. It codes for CASIGQPGFHEQFF.